This T cell receptor (beta chain) was captured by sequencing in a study of blood T cell repertoires in COVID-19. Study in general: Italy, Spain and the United States were the sources of the convalescent and acute COVID-19 samples. PBMCs, B-cell-depleted T cells, or T cells were the source of the cDNA or gDNA that made up the material.

The CDR3 covers 16 residues. V lost 5 bases and J lost 1; bases outside the gene matches: 7. Per the germline V gene, CDR1 is LGHNT and CDR2 is FRNRAP. Participants came from about two dozen US areas, aged roughly 18 to 89 years. In the original processing: By means of reference gene primer amplification, nucleated cell counts were estimated. Method: immunoSEQ multiplex PCR; TCRdb's copy keeps in-frame clones and lacks some. Clonal size and the V and J genes are those of that table, whereas D and trimming came from the DNA. Among 110,000 to 150,000 clones listed, 80% to 85% were seen once. Sequenced sample: PBMCs or T cells enriched from blood (not recorded which). V gene TRBV12-5 combines with J gene TRBJ2-3; 9 bases map to TRBD2. This sequence was found in a man aged 35 to 55 with acute COVID-19. The CDR3, as DNA: TGTGCTAGTGGTCCCTCATCTAGCGGGGGCACAGATACGCAGTATTTT. Protein: CASGPSSSGGTDTQYF.